Each of the 5 T cell receptor beta chains below was sequenced from the same sample in a study of cytomegalovirus exposure and HLA in healthy donors. In the PCR, 60 Vbeta and 13 Jbeta primers were used. The assay was immunoSEQ multiplex PCR, and TCRdb's table has in-frame clones only and misses some. Of more than 150,000 clones listed, about 80% are singletons. The sequencing input was PBMCs. Every receptor here comes from a man aged 35 to 55 in good health and CMV-seronegative.

The chain recombines TRBV5-5 with TRBJ2-7; 9 bases fit TRBD2. Per germline, CDR1 SGHKS and CDR2 YYEKEE (reference sequence). Trimming cost V 4 bases and J 0 bases; bases outside gene matches: 8. The CDR3 contains 16 residues. The CDR3 region is CASSLTSGGSSYEQYF. The CDR3 coding sequence is TGTGCCAGCAGCCTAACCAGCGGGGGGAGCTCCTACGAGCAGTACTTC.

The chain combines TRBV7-3 with TRBJ2-1; D perhaps matches TRBD2 (5 bases). This CDR3 contains 17 residues. Germline-derived CDR1 and CDR2 are SGHTA and FQGTGA. V was shortened by 2 bases and J by 3 bases, with 17 bases between the two germline ends. CDR3 residues: CASSLGGGSPLYNEQFF. The CDR3 nucleotides are TGTGCCAGCAGCTTAGGAGGCGGGTCACCTCTCTACAATGAGCAGTTCTTC.

The chain couples TRBV4-3 to TRBJ1-5; D not resolved. Per germline, CDR1 LGHNA and CDR2 YSLEER. This CDR3 comprises 15 residues. Trimming removed 0 bases at V and 4 bases at J, with 10 bases between. The CDR3 sequence is CASSQDGGPNQPQHF. CDR3 nucleotides: TGCGCCAGCAGCCAAGATGGAGGGCCGAATCAGCCCCAGCATTTT.

This clone is a singleton in its sample. J is TRBJ2-3 and V is TRBV6-5, with 8 bases fitting TRBD2. The CDR3 runs to 16 residues. Germline loops: CDR1 MNHEY, CDR2 SVGAGI. Unmatched junction bases numbered 6, after V lost 2 bases and J lost 2 bases. The CDR3 sequence: CASSYRQRGLTDTQYF. CDR3 nucleotide sequence: TGTGCCAGCAGTTACCGGCAGCGGGGGCTCACAGATACGCAGTATTTT.

This chain connects TRBV6-5 to TRBJ1-5; 7 bases align to TRBD1. The germline V gene has CDR1 MNHEY and CDR2 SVGAGI. V shed 4 bases, J shed 1 base, and the junction held 7 bases outside the gene matches. This CDR3 spans 16 amino acids. CDR3 sequence: CASSLTGQVSNQPQHF. CDR3 in DNA: TGTGCCAGCAGTTTGACTGGACAGGTCAGCAATCAGCCCCAGCATTTT.